Detailed here is one T cell receptor (beta chain). Its target is not known. Here immunoSEQ multiplex PCR was the method, and the copy in TCRdb shows in-frame clones only, minus some. The repertoire holds fewer than 200,000 clones, with approximately 96% as singletons. These data originate in a study of cytomegalovirus exposure and HLA in healthy donors. In the study overall: The 90 to 150 validation repertoires used a platform that matched the one used for the approximately 670 first-cohort repertoires, as a later analysis reported. Broader study findings: In the 95 to 150 validation repertoires, about 94% of cluster scores exceeded 0, per a later analysis.

Trimming left V 7 bases short and J 0 bases short, with 10 bases between. The CDR3 is 14 residues long. Germline CDR1 SGHRS, CDR2 YFSETQ. The sequencing sample was made of PBMCs. This chain joins TRBV5-1 and TRBJ2-2; maybe TRBD1 (6 bases). The clonotype originates from a woman in her late teens or twenties in good health and CMV-seronegative. The CDR3 DNA reads as TGCGCCAGCGGGACAAACGCGAACACCGGGGAGCTGTTTTTT. This translates into CASGTNANTGELFF.